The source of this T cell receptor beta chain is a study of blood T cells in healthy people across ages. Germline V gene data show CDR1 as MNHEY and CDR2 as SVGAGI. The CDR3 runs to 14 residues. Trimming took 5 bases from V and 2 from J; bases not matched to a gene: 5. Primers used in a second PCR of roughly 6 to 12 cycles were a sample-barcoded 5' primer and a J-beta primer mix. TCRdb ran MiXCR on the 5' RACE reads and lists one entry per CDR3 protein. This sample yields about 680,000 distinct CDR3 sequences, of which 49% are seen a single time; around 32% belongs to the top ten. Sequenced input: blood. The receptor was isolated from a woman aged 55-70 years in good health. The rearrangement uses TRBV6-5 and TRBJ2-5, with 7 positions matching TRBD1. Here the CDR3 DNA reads TGTGCCAGCAGTCGAGGGGACAGTCAAGAGACCCAGTACTTC. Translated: CASSRGDSQETQYF.